This record looks at one TCR beta chain sequence and its context. The data derive from a study of blood T cell repertoires in COVID-19. Looking at the study overall: T cells, B-cell-depleted T cells, or PBMCs supplied cDNA or gDNA.

Libraries were prepared by immunoSEQ multiplex PCR; TCRdb keeps only in-frame clonotypes and omits some of them. Among about 280,000 clones listed, roughly 85% were seen once. This CDR3 has 14 amino acids. Trimming took off 5 bases at V and 8 bases at J, with 16 bases between the two ends. The V gene's germline CDR1 is LNHDA and CDR2 SQIVND (reference sequence). The sequence was collected from a human donor in a cohort sampled during active COVID-19. Sequenced sample: peripheral blood. This chain uses TRBV19 with TRBJ2-4, with no clear D. In nucleotides, the CDR3 is TGTGCCAGTAGTTTTCCCAGAAATGCGGACATTCAGTACTTC. This sequence encodes CASSFPRNADIQYF.